One sample yielded the 11 T cell receptor beta chains listed below, sequenced in a study of T-cell reconstitution after alpha-beta-depleted transplantation in children. A TCRbeta library incorporating unique molecular identifiers was prepared. Using its own MiXCR run on the PCR reads, TCRdb lists one record per CDR3 protein. The data contain 500,000 to 750,000 distinct CDR3 sequences, over 25% of them seen just once; the ten biggest clones take up approximately 39%. The specimen comprised PBMCs, sampled before TCRalphabeta/CD19-depleted stem cell transplant. Receptor source: a boy in the first two years of life with Wiskott-Aldrich syndrome, due to receive a stem cell transplant.

This clonotype showed up just a few times. V gene TRBV7-2 combines with J gene TRBJ2-7; TRBD1 aligns across 10 bases. Looked up from germline, CDR1 is SGHTA and CDR2 is FQGNSA. This CDR3 spans 13 amino acids. The V segment lost 5 bases and the J segment 9 bases; nucleotides outside the gene matches: 7. CDR3 sequence reads: CASSPGTGEVQYF. The CDR3 DNA reads as TGTGCCAGCAGCCCCGGGACAGGGGAAGTGCAGTACTTC.

This clonotype was seen more than once but under ten times. The chain joins TRBV10-1 to TRBJ2-3; no clear D. The CDR3 runs to 12 residues. Trimming pared 2 bases from V and 12 bases from J, leaving 12 bases between. Germline CDR1 is WNHNN and CDR2 is SYGVQD (reference sequence). CDR3 protein: CASSEVLNRQYF. CDR3 DNA sequence: TGCGCCAGCAGTGAGGTACTAAACCGACAGTATTTT.

The rearrangement uses TRBV6-5 and TRBJ1-4, with D unresolved. The germline V gene encodes CDR1 MNHEY and CDR2 SVGAGI. V was pared by 4 bases and J by 0 bases, with 6 bases between. The CDR3 runs 14 residues. CDR3: CASSFGSTNEKLFF. CDR3 DNA sequence: TGTGCCAGCAGTTTCGGCTCAACTAATGAAAAACTGTTTTTT.

The chain couples TRBV12-3 or TRBV12-4 to TRBJ2-1; 7 nucleotides match TRBD2. J was trimmed by 1 base and V by 0 bases; bases with no gene match: 6. The CDR3 sequence is 17 residues long. The CDR3, as DNA: TGTGCCAGCAGTTTAGCGCATCCGGGAGGATCCTACAATGAGCAGTTCTTC. Its translation is CASSLAHPGGSYNEQFF.

The chain recombines TRBV12-3 or TRBV12-4 with TRBJ2-1; D tentatively fits TRBD1 or TRBD2 (5 bases each). The CDR3 runs 11 residues. V was shortened by 0 bases and J by 13 bases, with 7 bases between the two germline ends. CDR3 nucleotide sequence: TGTGCCAGCAGTTTAGCGGGGACCCAGTTCTTC. Its translation is CASSLAGTQFF.

The chain links TRBV15 to TRBJ1-3, with D tentatively TRBD1 (6 bases). Between the trimmed V and J ends, which lost 0 bases and 2 bases, there was a span of 8 bases. The CDR3 runs 15 residues. Germline CDR1 reads LNHNV; CDR2 reads YYDKDF (reference sequence). CDR3: CATSRDPGAGNTIYF. The CDR3 DNA sequence: TGTGCCACCAGCAGAGATCCAGGGGCTGGAAACACCATATATTTT.

The V call is TRBV29-1, the J call TRBJ2-3, with D perhaps TRBD2 (5 bases). Germline V gene data show CDR1 as SQVTM and CDR2 as ANQGSEA. Trimming left V 4 bases short and J 5 bases short, with 10 bases between. The CDR3 covers 12 residues. The CDR3 DNA sequence: TGCAGCGTTGGAGCGGTCGGAGATACGCAGTATTTT. It specifies CSVGAVGDTQYF.

The chain employs TRBV20-1 and TRBJ1-2; D remains ambiguous. CDR3 size: 13 residues. Germline V gene data show CDR1 as DFQATT and CDR2 as SNEGSKA (reference sequence). With 3 bases removed from V and 7 bases from J, the gap between germline ends came to 15 bases. The CDR3 DNA is TGCAGTGCTAGTGCGGCAGGTCGACGTGGCTACACCTTC. Protein: CSASAAGRRGYTF.

This clonotype was recorded a few times. The chain uses TRBV12-3 or TRBV12-4 and TRBJ2-7; D perhaps matches TRBD2 (5 bases). The CDR3 contains 14 residues. Trimming removed 6 bases at V and 1 base at J, with 13 bases between. The CDR3 loop reads CASSRRDASYEQYF. The CDR3 coding sequence is TGTGCCAGCAGCCGCCGGGATGCATCCTACGAGCAGTACTTC.

The DNA of the CDR3 is TGTGCCAGCAAAACTAGCGGGCGCTACAATGAGCAGTTCTTC. It is translated as CASKTSGRYNEQFF. V is TRBV12-3 or TRBV12-4 and J is TRBJ2-1; 9 nucleotides line up with TRBD2. Trimming at V came to 7 bases and at J to 3 bases, leaving 4 bases not matched to a gene. The CDR3 is made up of 14 amino acids.

This clonotype was counted only a few times. The chain has TRBV7-2 and TRBJ2-1; TRBD1 or TRBD2 may be the D gene (6 bases each). Per the germline V gene, CDR1 is SGHTA and CDR2 is FQGNSA. This CDR3 contains 16 residues. Trimming cost V 5 bases and J 7 bases, with 21 bases left between them. The CDR3 region has the DNA TGTGCCAGCAGCCTCCTAGGGGGGAGGATCTCGAATGAGCAGTTCTTC. Protein sequence: CASSLLGGRISNEQFF.